This TCR beta chain appears in the sequencing data of a study of early T cells in non-severe SARS-CoV-2 infection (dated by TCRdb to the early 2020s). For the study in its entirety: Because TCR sequencing relied on bulk RNA taken from unsorted whole blood, pairing of alpha and beta chains was not possible. Findings and caveats that apply to the study as a whole: VDJdb matching was skewed toward anti-spike CD8 responses and likely underestimated virus-specific expansions by missing private and CD4 specificities.

The germline ends are 8 bases apart after V is trimmed by 2 bases and J by 0 bases. The CDR3 goes from the cysteine to the phenylalanine over 14 residues. Only CDR3 DNA remains: 42 bases, in frame from the first base. The germline V gene encodes CDR1 SGHRS and CDR2 YFSETQ. Worth noting for this clonotype: Its antigen is unknown. The record has no base qualities; no much larger clone is one base away.

A case-control design nested within a healthcare worker cohort in London, UK, was used, with weekly nasopharyngeal swab PCR tests and blood sampling performed. Between 23 and 31 March 2020, the week of the UK lockdown, healthcare workers were enrolled and then followed up weekly for as long as 16 weeks. Preparation of the library involved 5' RACE. Instrument on record: NextSeq 500. The TCR library protocol attached unique molecular identifiers to individual cDNA molecules to correct for sequencing error and PCR bias. Both TCR alpha and beta chains were sequenced, and tight co-correlation was observed between alpha and beta sequence abundances in each sample. Under the source paper's analysis protocol: V gene, J gene and CDR3 annotation of TCR sequences was performed with Decombinator V4. Expanded TCRs were defined as changing significantly between any two time points under a Poisson model with p below 0.0001. TCR abundances were normalised to the total number of TCRs sequenced in each sample and reported as counts per million. MAIT TCRs were defined by TRAV1-2 paired with TRAJ12, TRAJ20 or TRAJ33, and iNKT TCRs by TRAV10 paired with TRAJ18. VDJdb, accessed 1 November 2021, was searched for CMV, EBV and SARS-CoV-2 annotated TCRs, with TCRs annotated for multiple antigens excluded. TCRdb reprocessing: public reads trimmed at Q25 with fastp, clones called with MiXCR, in-frame beta chains kept. Identical CDR3 proteins give one entry, which carries the most common genes and DNA. These V and J calls are TCRdb output, not the study's own analysis. The sample table lists tens of thousands of distinct CDR3 sequences, over 3.5% of them with a count of one. 6% to 6.5% of the sample is taken by the ten largest.

In this chain, TRBV5-1 is recombined with TRBJ1-1; the D gene is not confidently resolved. Sequenced: whole blood. The clonotype originates from an adult who was a healthcare worker with PCR-confirmed SARS-CoV-2 infection or an uninfected control (not recorded which). The CDR3 in this case is CASSFPGVNTEAFF. The sequence in DNA is TGCGCCAGCAGCTTCCCAGGTGTGAACACTGAAGCTTTCTTT.